This T cell receptor beta chain derives from a study of T cell changes during pregnancy in multiple sclerosis. With 0 bases removed from V and 4 bases from J, the gap between germline ends came to 11 bases. The CDR3 extends over 15 amino acids. CDR1 is SGHKS and CDR2 is YYEKEE in the germline V gene (reference sequence). Generated by immunoSEQ multiplex PCR, the TCRdb table keeps only in-frame clones and is missing some. The table has roughly 100,000 clones, 90% to 95% seen once. The TCR was taken from a female donor in good health, enrolled as a control in a pregnancy study. This sequence joins TRBV5-5 and TRBJ1-5, with D uncertain. Sequencing used peripheral blood, obtained after pregnancy. The CDR3 loop reads CASSLDPGSNQPQHF. The CDR3 region has the DNA TGTGCCAGCAGCTTGGATCCGGGTTCGAATCAGCCCCAGCATTTT.